This T cell receptor (beta chain) stems from a study of blood T cells in healthy people across ages. For the study at large: In model experiments, template switching was able to capture about one barcoded beta molecule for every two T cells that were present.

Alongside a J-beta primer mix, a sample-barcoded 5' primer served in a second PCR lasting roughly 6 to 11 cycles. There were at least 3 million CDR3-containing paired-end reads obtained from each sample. TCRdb redid the calling of the 5' RACE reads with MiXCR, one entry per CDR3 protein. The data show more than 1,400,000 distinct CDR3 sequences, 42% seen once. Trimming left V 1 base short and J 4 bases short, with 9 bases between. This CDR3 is 13 amino acids long. The germline V gene encodes CDR1 DFQATT and CDR2 SNEGSKA (reference sequence). The genes are TRBV20-1 and TRBJ2-3; a possible D gene is TRBD2 (6 bases). The sample consisted of blood. The origin of this receptor is a woman between 18 and 29 years old in good health. The CDR3 protein is CSARVPSADTQYF. CDR3 coding DNA: TGCAGTGCTAGAGTCCCTAGCGCAGATACGCAGTATTTT.